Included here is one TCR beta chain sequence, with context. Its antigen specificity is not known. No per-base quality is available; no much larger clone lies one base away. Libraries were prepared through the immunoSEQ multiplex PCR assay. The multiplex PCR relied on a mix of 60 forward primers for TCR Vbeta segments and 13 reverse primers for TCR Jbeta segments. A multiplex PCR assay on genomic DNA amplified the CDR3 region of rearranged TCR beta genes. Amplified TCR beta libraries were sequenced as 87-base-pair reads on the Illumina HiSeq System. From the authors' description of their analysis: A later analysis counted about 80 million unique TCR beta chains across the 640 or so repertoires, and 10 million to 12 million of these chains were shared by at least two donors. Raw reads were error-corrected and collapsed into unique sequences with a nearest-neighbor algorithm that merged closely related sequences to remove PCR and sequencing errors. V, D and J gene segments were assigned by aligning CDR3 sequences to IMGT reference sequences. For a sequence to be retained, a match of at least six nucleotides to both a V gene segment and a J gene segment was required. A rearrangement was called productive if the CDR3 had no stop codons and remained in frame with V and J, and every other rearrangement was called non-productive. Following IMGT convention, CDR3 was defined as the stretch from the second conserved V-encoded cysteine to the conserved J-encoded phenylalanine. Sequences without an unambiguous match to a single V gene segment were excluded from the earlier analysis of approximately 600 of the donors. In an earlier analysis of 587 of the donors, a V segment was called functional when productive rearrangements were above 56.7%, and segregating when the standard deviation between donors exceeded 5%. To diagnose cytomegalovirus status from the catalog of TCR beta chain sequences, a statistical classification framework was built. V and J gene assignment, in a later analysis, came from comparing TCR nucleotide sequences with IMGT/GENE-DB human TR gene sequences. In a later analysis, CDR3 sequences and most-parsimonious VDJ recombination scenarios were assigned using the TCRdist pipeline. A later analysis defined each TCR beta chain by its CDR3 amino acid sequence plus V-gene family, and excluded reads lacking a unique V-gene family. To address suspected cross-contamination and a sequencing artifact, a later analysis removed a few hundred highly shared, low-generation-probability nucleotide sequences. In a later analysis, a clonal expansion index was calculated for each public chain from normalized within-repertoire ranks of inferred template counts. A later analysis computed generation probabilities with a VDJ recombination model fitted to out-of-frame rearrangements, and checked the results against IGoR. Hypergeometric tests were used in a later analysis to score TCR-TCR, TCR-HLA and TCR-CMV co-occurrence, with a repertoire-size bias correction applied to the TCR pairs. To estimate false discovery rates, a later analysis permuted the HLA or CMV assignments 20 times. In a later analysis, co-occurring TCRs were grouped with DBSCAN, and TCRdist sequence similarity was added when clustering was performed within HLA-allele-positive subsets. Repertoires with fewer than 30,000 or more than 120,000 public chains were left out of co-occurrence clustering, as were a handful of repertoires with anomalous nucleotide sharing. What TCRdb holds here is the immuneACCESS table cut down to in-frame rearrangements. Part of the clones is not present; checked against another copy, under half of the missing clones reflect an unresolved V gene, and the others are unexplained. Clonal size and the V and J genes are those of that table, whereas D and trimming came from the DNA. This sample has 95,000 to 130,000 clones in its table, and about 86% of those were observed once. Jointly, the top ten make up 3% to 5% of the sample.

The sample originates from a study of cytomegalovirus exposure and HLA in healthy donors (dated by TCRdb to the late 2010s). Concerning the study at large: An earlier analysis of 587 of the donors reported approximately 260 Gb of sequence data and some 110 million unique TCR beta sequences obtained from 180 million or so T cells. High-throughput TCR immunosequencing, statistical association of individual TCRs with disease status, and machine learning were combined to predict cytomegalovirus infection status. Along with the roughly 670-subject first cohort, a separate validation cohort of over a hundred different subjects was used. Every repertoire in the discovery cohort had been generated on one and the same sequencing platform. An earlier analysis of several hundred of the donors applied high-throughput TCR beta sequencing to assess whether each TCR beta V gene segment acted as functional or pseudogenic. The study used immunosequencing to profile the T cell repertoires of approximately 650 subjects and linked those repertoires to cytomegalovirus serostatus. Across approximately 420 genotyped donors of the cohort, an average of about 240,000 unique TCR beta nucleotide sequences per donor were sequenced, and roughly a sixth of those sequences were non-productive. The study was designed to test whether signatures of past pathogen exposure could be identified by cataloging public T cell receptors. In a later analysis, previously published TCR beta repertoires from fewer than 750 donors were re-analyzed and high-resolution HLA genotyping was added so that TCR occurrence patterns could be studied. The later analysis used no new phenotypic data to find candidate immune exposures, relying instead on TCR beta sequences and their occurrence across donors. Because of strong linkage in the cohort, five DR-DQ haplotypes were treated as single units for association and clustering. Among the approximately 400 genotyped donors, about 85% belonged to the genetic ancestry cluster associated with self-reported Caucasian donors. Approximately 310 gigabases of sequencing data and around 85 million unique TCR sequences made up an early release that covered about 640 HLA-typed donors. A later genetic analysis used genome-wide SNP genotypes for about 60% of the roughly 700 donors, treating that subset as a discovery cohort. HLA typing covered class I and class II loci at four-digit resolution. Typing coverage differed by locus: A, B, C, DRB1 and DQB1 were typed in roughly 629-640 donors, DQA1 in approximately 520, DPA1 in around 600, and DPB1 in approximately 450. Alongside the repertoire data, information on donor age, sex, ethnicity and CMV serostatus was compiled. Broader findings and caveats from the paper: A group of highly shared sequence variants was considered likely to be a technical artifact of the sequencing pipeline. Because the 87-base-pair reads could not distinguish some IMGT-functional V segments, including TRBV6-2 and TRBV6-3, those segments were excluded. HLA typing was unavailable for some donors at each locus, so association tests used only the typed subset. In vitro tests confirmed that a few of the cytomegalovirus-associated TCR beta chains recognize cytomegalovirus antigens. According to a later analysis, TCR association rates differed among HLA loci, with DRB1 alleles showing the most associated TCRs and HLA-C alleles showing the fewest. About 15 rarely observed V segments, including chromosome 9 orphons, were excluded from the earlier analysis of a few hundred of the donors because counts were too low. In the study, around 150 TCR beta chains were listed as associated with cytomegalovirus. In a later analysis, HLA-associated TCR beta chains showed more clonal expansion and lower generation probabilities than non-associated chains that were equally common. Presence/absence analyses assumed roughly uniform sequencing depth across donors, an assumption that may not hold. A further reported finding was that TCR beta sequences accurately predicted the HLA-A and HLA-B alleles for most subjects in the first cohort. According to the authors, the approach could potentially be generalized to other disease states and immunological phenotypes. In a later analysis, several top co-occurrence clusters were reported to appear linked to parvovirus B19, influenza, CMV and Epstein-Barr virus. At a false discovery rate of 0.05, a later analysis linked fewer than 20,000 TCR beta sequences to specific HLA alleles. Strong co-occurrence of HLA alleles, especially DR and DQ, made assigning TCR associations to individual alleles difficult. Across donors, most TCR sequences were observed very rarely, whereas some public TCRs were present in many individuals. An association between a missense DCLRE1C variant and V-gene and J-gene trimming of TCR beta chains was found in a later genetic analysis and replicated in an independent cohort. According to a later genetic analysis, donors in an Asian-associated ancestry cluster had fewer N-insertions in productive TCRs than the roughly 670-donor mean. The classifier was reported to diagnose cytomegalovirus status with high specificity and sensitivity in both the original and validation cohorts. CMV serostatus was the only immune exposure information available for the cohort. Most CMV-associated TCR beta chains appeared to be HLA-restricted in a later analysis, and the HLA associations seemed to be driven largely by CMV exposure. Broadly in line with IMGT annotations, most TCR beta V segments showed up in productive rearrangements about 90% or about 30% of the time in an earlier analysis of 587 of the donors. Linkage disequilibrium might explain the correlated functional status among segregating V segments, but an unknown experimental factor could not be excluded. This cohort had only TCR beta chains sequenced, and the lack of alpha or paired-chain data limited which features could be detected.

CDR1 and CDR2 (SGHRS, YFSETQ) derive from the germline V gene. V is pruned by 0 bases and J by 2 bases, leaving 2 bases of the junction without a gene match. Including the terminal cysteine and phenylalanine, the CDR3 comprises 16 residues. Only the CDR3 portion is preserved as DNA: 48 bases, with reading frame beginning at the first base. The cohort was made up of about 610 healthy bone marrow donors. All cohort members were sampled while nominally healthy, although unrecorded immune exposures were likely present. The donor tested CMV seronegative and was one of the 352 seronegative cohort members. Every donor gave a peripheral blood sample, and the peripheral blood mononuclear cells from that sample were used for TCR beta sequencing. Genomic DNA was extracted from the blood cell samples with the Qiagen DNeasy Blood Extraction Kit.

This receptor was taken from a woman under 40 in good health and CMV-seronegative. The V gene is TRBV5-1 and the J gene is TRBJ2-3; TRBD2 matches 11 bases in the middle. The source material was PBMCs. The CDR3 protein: CASSLVAGGVTDTQYF. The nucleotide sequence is TGCGCCAGCAGCTTGGTAGCGGGAGGGGTCACAGATACGCAGTATTTT.